Listed below are T cell receptor beta chains from one sample, sequenced in a study of cytomegalovirus exposure and HLA in healthy donors. TCRdb keeps only in-frame clones here, not all; method: immunoSEQ multiplex PCR. The sample contains over 100,000 clones, 50% to 75% of which appear only once. Sequencing was performed on PBMCs. These receptors originate from a woman between 40 and 55 years old in good health and CMV-seronegative. Both conserved end residues are part of each CDR3. D genes are given only for firm matches. Not every row has a clone size; where given, it reads once, few, many or a size class.

d_call j_call clone_size v_call cdr3_aa cdr3_nt
TRBD1 TRBJ1-1 few TRBV6-5 CASSYAGGRNTEAFF TGTGCCAGCAGTTACGCAGGGGGCAGAAACACTGAAGCTTTCTTT
. TRBJ1-5 . TRBV29-1 CSVANGGVDNQPQHF TGCAGCGTTGCTAATGGCGGGGTAGACAATCAGCCCCAGCATTTT
. TRBJ1-2 . TRBV19 CASSTRQVPYGYTF TGTGCCAGTAGTACCCGACAGGTTCCATATGGCTACACCTTC
. TRBJ1-3 . TRBV27 CASSPGGGNTIYF TGTGCCAGCAGCCCCGGCGGGGGCAACACCATATATTTT
. TRBJ1-2 . TRBV9 CASSVGLGSNYGYTF TGTGCCAGCAGCGTAGGCCTAGGGAGTAACTATGGCTACACCTTC
. TRBJ1-1 few TRBV9 CASSVGEGGEAFF TGTGCCAGCAGCGTGGGGGAGGGTGGGGAAGCTTTCTTT
. TRBJ1-1 . TRBV9 CASSPRGSFGEAFF TGTGCCAGCAGCCCGCGAGGATCCTTTGGTGAAGCTTTCTTT
. TRBJ1-5 . TRBV27 CASSPGLGQPQHF TGTGCCAGCAGCCCAGGGTTAGGGCAGCCCCAGCATTTT
. TRBJ1-1 . TRBV28 CASSLAGSTEAFF TGTGCCAGCAGTTTGGCGGGAAGCACTGAAGCTTTCTTT
. TRBJ1-4 . TRBV27 CASRGPVVNEKLFF TGTGCCAGCAGGGGGCCGGTGGTTAATGAAAAACTGTTTTTT
TRBD1 TRBJ2-5 few TRBV7-9 CASSPPWTGQETQYF TGTGCCAGCAGCCCCCCCTGGACAGGGCAAGAGACCCAGTACTTC
TRBD1 TRBJ2-1 . TRBV29-1 CSAGQGANEQFF TGCAGCGCGGGACAGGGGGCGAATGAGCAGTTCTTC
. TRBJ2-3 few TRBV28 CASSITNTQYF TGTGCCAGCAGTATTACAAATACGCAGTATTTT
. TRBJ2-7 . TRBV5-4 CASSLRTRTYEQYF TGTGCCAGCAGCTTGAGAACTAGGACCTACGAGCAGTACTTC
. TRBJ1-1 . TRBV9 CASSVDSFNTEAFF TGTGCCAGCAGCGTAGACAGCTTTAACACTGAAGCTTTCTTT
. TRBJ1-2 . TRBV5-6 CASSFDGTKRDYGYTF TGTGCCAGCAGCTTCGACGGGACAAAAAGGGACTATGGCTACACCTTC
. TRBJ1-1 . TRBV6-5 CASSLRDTTEAFF TGTGCCAGCAGTCTCCGGGACACCACTGAAGCTTTCTTT
. TRBJ1-2 . TRBV5-6 CASSRRPTGGAVGYTF TGTGCCAGCAGCCGTCGCCCCACTGGGGGGGCGGTTGGCTACACCTTC
TRBD2 TRBJ2-7 . TRBV30 CAWSAGRGYEQYF TGTGCCTGGAGTGCCGGGAGGGGATACGAGCAGTACTTC
. TRBJ2-2 . TRBV7-3 CASRPTGSPGELFF TGTGCCAGCAGACCAACGGGGAGCCCCGGGGAGCTGTTTTTT
. TRBJ2-5 . TRBV25-1 CASSESRGTQYF TGTGCCAGCAGTGAATCCCGGGGGACCCAGTACTTC
. TRBJ2-2 . TRBV15 CATARETYTGELFF TGTGCCACGGCGAGGGAAACGTATACCGGGGAGCTGTTTTTT
TRBD1 TRBJ2-7 . TRBV19 CASSGTGLTYEQYF TGTGCCTCCTCCGGGACAGGGCTCACCTACGAGCAGTACTTC
. TRBJ2-3 . TRBV19 CASSIGGIFTDTQYF TGTGCCAGTAGTATAGGTGGCATCTTCACAGATACGCAGTATTTT
. TRBJ1-1 . TRBV6-5 CASSYTPGKARRRAFF TGTGCCAGCAGTTATACCCCCGGCAAGGCTAGAAGGCGAGCTTTCTTT
TRBD2 TRBJ2-2 . TRBV19 CATSGGGATGELFF TGTGCCACTAGCGGCGGGGGGGCCACCGGGGAGCTGTTTTTT
. TRBJ2-3 . TRBV7-2 CASSPPGGRVKGDTQYF TGTGCCAGCAGCCCCCCGGGGGGCAGGGTGAAAGGAGATACGCAGTATTTT